One and the same sample provided the 9 T cell receptor beta chains below, sequenced in a study of OX40 agonist ivuxolimab in advanced cancers. This table comes from immunoSEQ multiplex PCR, and its TCRdb copy is limited to in-frame clones, with some not included. The sample includes fewer than 80,000 clones, about 90% of them seen just once. Here the sequenced sample was CD4+ or CD8+ T cells sorted from blood, taken in a trial of the OX40 agonist ivuxolimab. These receptors were taken from an adult with an advanced solid tumor such as melanoma, head and neck, liver or kidney cancer.

Notes on this clone: Other DNA sequences within the sample encode an identical CDR3. The chain has TRBV11-3 and TRBJ2-1, with TRBD2 matching over 9 bases. This CDR3 contains 15 residues. The junction had 6 bases not matched to a gene; V was cut back by 5 bases and J by 4 bases. The germline V gene has CDR1 SGHNT and CDR2 YENEEA. For the CDR3, the DNA is TGTGCCAGCAGCCCACCTAGCGGGAATTACAATGAGCAGTTCTTC. Its translation: CASSPPSGNYNEQFF.

This chain joins TRBV5-6 and TRBJ2-1; 12 positions match TRBD2. J lost 7 bases, V lost 1 base, and 6 bases had no gene match. This CDR3 has 16 residues. CDR1 is SGHDT, CDR2 YYEEEE, per germline. The CDR3 nucleotides read TGTGCCAGCAGCTTGATGACTAGCGGGAGTGATAATGAGCAGTTCTTC. Translated, it gives CASSLMTSGSDNEQFF.

This clone was seen a handful of times. The chain couples TRBV11-3 to TRBJ2-3; D might be TRBD1 or TRBD2, each matching 6 bases. Germline-derived CDR1 and CDR2 are SGHNT and YENEEA. The V gene lost 1 base and the J gene lost 2 bases, with 16 bases spanning the gap. The CDR3 consists of 17 residues. This CDR3 reads CASSLVARGLYTDTQYF. CDR3 bases: TGTGCCAGCAGCTTAGTGGCCAGGGGACTCTACACAGATACGCAGTATTTT.

V usage is TRBV5-6 and J usage is TRBJ1-2; possibly TRBD1 for D (5 bases). Germline V gives CDR1 SGHDT, CDR2 YYEEEE. The CDR3 is 14 residues long. Trimming removed 0 bases at V and 6 bases at J, with 12 bases between. CDR3: CASSLDPQGNGYTF. The CDR3 coding sequence is TGTGCCAGCAGCTTGGACCCGCAGGGAAATGGCTACACCTTC.

The chain joins TRBV7-3 to TRBJ1-1, with D perhaps matching TRBD1 (5 bases). Germline lookup yields CDR1 SGHTA and CDR2 FQGTGA. V was pared by 2 bases and J by 4 bases, with 14 bases between. This CDR3 comprises 15 residues. DNA of the CDR3: TGTGCCAGCAGCTTAGGGGCCGGGGTGGGCACTGAAGCTTTCTTT. As protein: CASSLGAGVGTEAFF.

This clone is a singleton in its sample. The V and J genes are TRBV7-9 and TRBJ2-7; 9 bases align to TRBD1. Trimming took 5 bases from V and 3 from J; bases not matched to a gene: 5. The CDR3 consists of 14 residues. Germline CDR1 reads SEHNR; CDR2 reads FQNEAQ (reference sequence). The CDR3 DNA reads TGTGCCAGCAGCAGCCGGGACAGGGACTACGAGCAGTACTTC. As protein: CASSSRDRDYEQYF.

The CDR3 DNA sequence: TGTGCCAGCAGCCGCGGCGAGGGAGGTACCCCTGAAGCTTTCTTT. This gives the protein CASSRGEGGTPEAFF. The rearrangement links TRBV28 to TRBJ1-1; the D is unclear. This CDR3 is 15 amino acids long. V was pared by 6 bases and J by 6 bases, with 20 bases between. The germline CDR1 and CDR2 sequences are MDHEN and SYDVKM.

The J gene is TRBJ1-6, the V gene TRBV27; D remains unclear. Trimming pared 8 bases from V and 14 bases from J, leaving 16 bases between. Looked up from germline, CDR1 is MNHEY and CDR2 is SMNVEV (reference sequence). The CDR3 extends over 12 amino acids. The CDR3 here is CASHDRRLALHF. The CDR3 DNA reads TGTGCCAGCCATGACCGCCGATTGGCCCTCCACTTT.

This clone came up once. The rearrangement uses TRBV10-1 and TRBJ2-5; TRBD2 agrees at 7 bases. V lost 0 bases, J lost 2 bases, and 6 bases stayed unmatched. Looked up from germline, CDR1 is WNHNN and CDR2 is SYGVQD (reference sequence). This CDR3 is built from 16 residues. The CDR3 sequence: CASSESKRGIQETQYF. The CDR3 DNA reads as TGCGCCAGCAGTGAGTCGAAGCGGGGTATACAAGAGACCCAGTACTTC.